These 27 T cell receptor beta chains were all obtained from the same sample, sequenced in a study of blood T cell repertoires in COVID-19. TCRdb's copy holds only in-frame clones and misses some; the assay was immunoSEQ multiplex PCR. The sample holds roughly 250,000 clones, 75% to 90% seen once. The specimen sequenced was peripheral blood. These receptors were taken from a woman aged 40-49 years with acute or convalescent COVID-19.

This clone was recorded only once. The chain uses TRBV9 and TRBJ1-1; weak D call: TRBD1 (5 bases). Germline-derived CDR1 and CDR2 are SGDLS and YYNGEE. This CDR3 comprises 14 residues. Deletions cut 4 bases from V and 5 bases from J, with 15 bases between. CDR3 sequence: CASSPEAGETEAFF. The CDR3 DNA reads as TGTGCCAGCAGCCCCGAGGCGGGGGAAACTGAAGCTTTCTTT.

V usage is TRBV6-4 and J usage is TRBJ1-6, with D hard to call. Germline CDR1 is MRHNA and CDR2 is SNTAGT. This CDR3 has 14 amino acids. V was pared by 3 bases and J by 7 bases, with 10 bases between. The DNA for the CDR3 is TGTGCCAGCAGTGAATACAGTGGCAATTCACCCCTCCACTTT. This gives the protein CASSEYSGNSPLHF.

The CDR3 protein is CASSSRGFNEKLFF. The CDR3, as DNA: TGTGCCAGCAGCTCAAGGGGGTTTAATGAAAAACTGTTTTTT. The V gene is TRBV5-4, the J gene TRBJ1-4; D might be TRBD1 (6 bases). The germline gives CDR1 SGHNT, CDR2 YYREEE (reference sequence). Trimming cost V 3 bases and J 4 bases, with 10 bases left between them. This CDR3 is 14 amino acids long.

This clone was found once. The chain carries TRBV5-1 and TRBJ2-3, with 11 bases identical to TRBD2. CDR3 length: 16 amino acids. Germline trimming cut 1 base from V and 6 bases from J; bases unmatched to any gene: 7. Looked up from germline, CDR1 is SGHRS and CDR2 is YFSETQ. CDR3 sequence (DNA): TGCGCCAGCAGCTTGAGTAGCGGGGGGGCAGCCGATACGCAGTATTTT. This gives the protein CASSLSSGGAADTQYF.

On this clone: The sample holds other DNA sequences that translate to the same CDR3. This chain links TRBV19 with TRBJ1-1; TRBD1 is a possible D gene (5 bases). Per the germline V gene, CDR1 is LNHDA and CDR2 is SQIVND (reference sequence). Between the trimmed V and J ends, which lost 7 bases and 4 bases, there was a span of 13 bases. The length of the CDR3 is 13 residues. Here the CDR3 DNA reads TGTGCCAGTACCCTCGGGAGGGGCACTGAAGCTTTCTTT. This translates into CASTLGRGTEAFF.

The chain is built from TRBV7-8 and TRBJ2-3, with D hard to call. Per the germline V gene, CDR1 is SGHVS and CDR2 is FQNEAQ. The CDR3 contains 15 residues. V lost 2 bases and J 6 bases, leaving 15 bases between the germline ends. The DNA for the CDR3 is TGTGCCAGCAGCTTAACGCGAATACCCTGGGATACGCAGTATTTT. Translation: CASSLTRIPWDTQYF.

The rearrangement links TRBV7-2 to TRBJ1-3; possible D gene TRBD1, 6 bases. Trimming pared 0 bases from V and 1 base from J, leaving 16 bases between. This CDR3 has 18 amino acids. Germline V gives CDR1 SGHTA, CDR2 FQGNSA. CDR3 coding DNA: TGTGCCAGCAGCTTAGCCAGAGACCCCAGGGGATCTGGAAACACCATATATTTT. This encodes CASSLARDPRGSGNTIYF.

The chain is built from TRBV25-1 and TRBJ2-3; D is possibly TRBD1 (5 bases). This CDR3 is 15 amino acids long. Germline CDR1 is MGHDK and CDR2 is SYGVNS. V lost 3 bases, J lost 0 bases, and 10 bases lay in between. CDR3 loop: CASSEWTPSTDTQYF. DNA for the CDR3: TGTGCCAGCAGTGAGTGGACACCCAGCACAGATACGCAGTATTTT.

Here the CDR3 reads CASSEEEDTEAFF. As DNA, the CDR3 is TGCGCCAGCAGTGAGGAGGAGGACACTGAAGCTTTCTTT. This sequence joins TRBV10-1 and TRBJ1-1; D not certain. Germline CDR1 is WNHNN and CDR2 is SYGVQD (reference sequence). The ends were cut back, 2 bases at V and 3 bases at J, with 7 bases in the middle. The CDR3 totals 13 residues.

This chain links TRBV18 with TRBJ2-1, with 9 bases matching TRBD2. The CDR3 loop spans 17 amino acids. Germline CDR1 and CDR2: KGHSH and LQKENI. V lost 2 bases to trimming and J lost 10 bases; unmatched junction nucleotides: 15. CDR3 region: CASSPRVAGAPVGEQFF. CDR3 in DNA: TGTGCCAGCTCACCAAGGGTAGCGGGGGCCCCTGTAGGGGAGCAGTTCTTC.

The CDR3 DNA is TGTGCCAGCAGCCGGGAACTGGGGGCGGGAAACACCATATATTTT. It specifies CASSRELGAGNTIYF. This rearrangement joins TRBV5-4 to TRBJ1-3; weak D call: TRBD1 (6 bases). V lost 4 bases and J lost 4, with 15 bases in between. This CDR3 has 15 amino acids. Germline lookup yields CDR1 SGHNT and CDR2 YYREEE (reference sequence).

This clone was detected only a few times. DNA for the CDR3: TGTGCCAGCAGCTCTACCGGGACAGGGGGCGACTATGGCTACACCTTC. Translated: CASSSTGTGGDYGYTF. This chain joins TRBV7-8 and TRBJ1-2; 12 bases align to TRBD1. Germline V lookup: CDR1 SGHVS, CDR2 FQNEAQ. V lost 4 bases to trimming and J lost 3 bases; unmatched junction nucleotides: 6. The length of the CDR3 is 16 residues.

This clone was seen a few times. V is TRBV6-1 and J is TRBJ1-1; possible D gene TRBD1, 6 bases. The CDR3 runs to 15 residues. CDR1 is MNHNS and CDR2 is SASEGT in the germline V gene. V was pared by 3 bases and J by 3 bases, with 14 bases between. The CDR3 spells CASSDPTGWDTEAFF. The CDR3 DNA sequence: TGTGCCAGCAGTGATCCTACAGGGTGGGACACTGAAGCTTTCTTT.

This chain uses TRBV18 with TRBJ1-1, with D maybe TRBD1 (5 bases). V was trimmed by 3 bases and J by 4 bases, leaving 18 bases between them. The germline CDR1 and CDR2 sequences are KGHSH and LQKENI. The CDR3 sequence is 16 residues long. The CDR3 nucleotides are TGTGCCAGCTCACCCACGGGAGGGGTAGGAGGCACTGAAGCTTTCTTT. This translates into CASSPTGGVGGTEAFF.

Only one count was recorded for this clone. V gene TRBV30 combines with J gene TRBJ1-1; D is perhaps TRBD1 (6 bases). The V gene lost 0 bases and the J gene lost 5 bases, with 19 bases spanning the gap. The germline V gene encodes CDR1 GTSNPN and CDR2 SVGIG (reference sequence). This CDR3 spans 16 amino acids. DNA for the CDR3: TGTGCCTGGAGTGTACAGTATGGTACAGGGTTAACTGAAGCTTTCTTT. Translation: CAWSVQYGTGLTEAFF.

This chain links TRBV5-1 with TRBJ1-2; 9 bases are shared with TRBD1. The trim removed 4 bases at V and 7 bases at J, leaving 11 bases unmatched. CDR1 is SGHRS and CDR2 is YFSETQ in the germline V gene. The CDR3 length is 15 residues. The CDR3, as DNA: TGCGCCAGCAGCGCGGACCCGGGACAGGGTTCTGGCTACACCTTC. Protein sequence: CASSADPGQGSGYTF. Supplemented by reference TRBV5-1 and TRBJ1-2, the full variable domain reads KAGVTQTPRYLIKTRGQQVTLSCSPISGHRSVSWYQQTPGQGLQFLFEYFSETQRNKGNFPGRFSGRQFSNSRSEMNVSTLELGDSALYLCASSADPGQGSGYTFGSGTRLTVV.

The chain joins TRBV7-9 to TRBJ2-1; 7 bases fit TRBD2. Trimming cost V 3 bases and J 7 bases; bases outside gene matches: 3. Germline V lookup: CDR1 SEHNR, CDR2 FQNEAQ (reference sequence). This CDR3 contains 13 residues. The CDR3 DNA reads TGTGCCAGCAGCTTGGGGGGGAGTAATGAGCAGTTCTTC. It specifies CASSLGGSNEQFF.

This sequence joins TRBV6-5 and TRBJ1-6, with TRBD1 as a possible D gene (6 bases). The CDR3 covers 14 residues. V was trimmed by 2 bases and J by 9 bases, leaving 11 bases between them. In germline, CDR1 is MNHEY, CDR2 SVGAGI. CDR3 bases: TGTGCCAGCAGTTACGAGACAGGTCTTTCACCCCTCCACTTT. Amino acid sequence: CASSYETGLSPLHF.

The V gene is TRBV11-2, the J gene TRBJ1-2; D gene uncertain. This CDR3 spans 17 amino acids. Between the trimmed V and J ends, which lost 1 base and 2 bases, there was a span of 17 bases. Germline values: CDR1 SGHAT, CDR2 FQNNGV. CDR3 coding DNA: TGTGCCAGCAGCTTAGTTCCGGGATCCTCGGGAAACTATGGCTACACCTTC. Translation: CASSLVPGSSGNYGYTF. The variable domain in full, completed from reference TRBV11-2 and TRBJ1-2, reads EAGVAQSPRYKIIEKRQSVAFWCNPISGHATLYWYQQILGQGPKLLIQFQNNGVVDDSQLPKDRFSAERLKGVDSTLKIQPAKLEDSAVYLCASSLVPGSSGNYGYTFGSGTRLTVV.

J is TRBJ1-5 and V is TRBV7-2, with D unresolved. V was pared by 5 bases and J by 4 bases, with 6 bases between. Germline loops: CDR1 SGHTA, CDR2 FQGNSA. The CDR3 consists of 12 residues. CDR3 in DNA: TGTGCCAGCAGCATCCCTAATCAGCCCCAGCATTTT. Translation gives CASSIPNQPQHF.

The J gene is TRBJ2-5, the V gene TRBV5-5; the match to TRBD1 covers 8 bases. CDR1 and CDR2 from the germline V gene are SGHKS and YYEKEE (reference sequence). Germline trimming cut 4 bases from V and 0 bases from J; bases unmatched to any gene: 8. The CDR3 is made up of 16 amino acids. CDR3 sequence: CASSPRDRSYQETQYF. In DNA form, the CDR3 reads TGTGCCAGCAGCCCCCGGGACAGGTCGTACCAAGAGACCCAGTACTTC. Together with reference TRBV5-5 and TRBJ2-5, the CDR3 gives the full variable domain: DAGVTQSPTHLIKTRGQQVTLRCSPISGHKSVSWYQQVLGQGPQFIFQYYEKEERGRGNFPDRFSARQFPNYSSELNVNALLLGDSALYLCASSPRDRSYQETQYFGPGTRLLVL.

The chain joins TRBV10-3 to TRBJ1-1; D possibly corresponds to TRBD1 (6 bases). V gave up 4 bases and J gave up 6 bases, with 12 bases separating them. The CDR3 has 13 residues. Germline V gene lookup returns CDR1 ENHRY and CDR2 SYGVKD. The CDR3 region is CAISGQTGPEAFF. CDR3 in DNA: TGTGCCATCAGTGGCCAGACAGGTCCTGAAGCTTTCTTT.

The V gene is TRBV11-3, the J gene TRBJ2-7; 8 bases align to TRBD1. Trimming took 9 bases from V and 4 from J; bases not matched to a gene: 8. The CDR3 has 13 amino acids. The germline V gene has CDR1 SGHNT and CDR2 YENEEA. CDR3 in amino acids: CARRQGIPYEQYV. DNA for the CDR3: TGTGCCAGACGACAGGGGATCCCATACGAGCAGTACGTC.

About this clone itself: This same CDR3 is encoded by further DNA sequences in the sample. The CDR3 sequence is CASSLGQGGVGGYTF. In DNA, the CDR3 is TGTGCCAGCAGTTTAGGACAGGGAGGGGTAGGAGGCTACACCTTC. The V and J genes are TRBV6-5 and TRBJ1-2; 8 nucleotides align to TRBD1. CDR1 MNHEY and CDR2 SVGAGI come from the germline V gene. The CDR3 is 15 amino acids. V lost 4 bases, J lost 8 bases, and 12 bases stayed unmatched.

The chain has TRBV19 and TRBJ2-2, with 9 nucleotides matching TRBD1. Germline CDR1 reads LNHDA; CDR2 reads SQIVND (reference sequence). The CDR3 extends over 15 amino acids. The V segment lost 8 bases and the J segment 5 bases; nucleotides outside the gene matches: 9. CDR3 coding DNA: TGTGCCAGTGAGGGACAGGGACAGGGAACCGGGGAGCTGTTTTTT. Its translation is CASEGQGQGTGELFF.

Here the CDR3 reads CASSGSGQGSFGGNTIYF. CDR3 in DNA: TGTGCCAGCAGCGGGAGTGGACAGGGGAGTTTTGGTGGAAACACCATATATTTT. This chain links TRBV9 with TRBJ1-3; 9 bases are shared with TRBD1. Per the germline V gene, CDR1 is SGDLS and CDR2 is YYNGEE. With V trimmed by 3 bases and J by 3 bases, 13 bases remained unmatched. The CDR3 covers 18 residues.

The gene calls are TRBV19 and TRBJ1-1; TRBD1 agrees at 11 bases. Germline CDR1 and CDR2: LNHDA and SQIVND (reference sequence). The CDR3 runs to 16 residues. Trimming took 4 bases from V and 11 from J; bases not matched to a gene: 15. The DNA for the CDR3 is TGTGCCAGTAGTAAGGCCTGGGACAGGGGGAACCTAGGTGCTTTCTTT. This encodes CASSKAWDRGNLGAFF.